This is a list of T cell receptor beta chains from one sample in a study of blood T cell repertoires in COVID-19. Assay used: immunoSEQ multiplex PCR; TCRdb lists only in-frame clones, some missing. The sample holds around 100,000 clones, 91% seen once. Sequencing input: peripheral blood. Source of these receptors: a human donor with active COVID-19. The donor label of this sample is uncertain. Each CDR3 is given with its conserved first and last residue. The D gene is left open where the match is weak. Clone size is shown for a subset of rows, as once, few, many or a class of expanded clone.

>.|.|TRBJ2-5|TRBV6-2/TRBV6-3
TGTGCCAGCAGTCCGTTCCAAGAGACCCAGTACTTC
CASSPFQETQYF
>.|.|TRBJ1-2|TRBV24-1
TGTGCCACCAGTGATTTCCGCGCAGGAATCTATGGCTACACCTTC
CATSDFRAGIYGYTF
>TRBD1|once|TRBJ1-1|TRBV10-3
TGTGCCATCAGGCGAACAGGGGTTCCTACGGTGAACACTGAAGCTTTCTTT
CAIRRTGVPTVNTEAFF
>.|.|TRBJ1-2|TRBV19
TGTGCCAGTAGTATTCCGGGGGTCGGCTACACCTTC
CASSIPGVGYTF
>TRBD2|.|TRBJ2-3|TRBV7-2
TGTGCCAGCACCCCTTATGATAGCGGGGGGGAGTGGGACACAGATACGCAGTATTTT
CASTPYDSGGEWDTDTQYF
>.|.|TRBJ2-3|TRBV10-2
TGCGCCAGCGTAGAAACAGATACGCAGTATTTT
CASVETDTQYF
>.|.|TRBJ1-2|TRBV6-2/TRBV6-3
TGTGCCAGCAGTCCGGGAGACCAGCGGATCTATGGCTACACCTTC
CASSPGDQRIYGYTF
>.|once|TRBJ2-5|TRBV6-5
TGTGCCAGCACAAGGGCTCGGGAGTACCAAGAGACCCAGTACTTC
CASTRAREYQETQYF
>.|.|TRBJ2-7|TRBV5-6
TGTGCCAGCAGCTTGACAGGGTCGGGCCCCTACGAGCAGTACTTC
CASSLTGSGPYEQYF
>TRBD1|.|TRBJ1-1|TRBV7-9
TGTGCCAGCAGCTGGGGACAGGGGAACACTGAAGCTTTCTTT
CASSWGQGNTEAFF
>.|.|TRBJ1-5|TRBV7-8
TGTGCCAGCAGCCCCCCCTTAAGGGAGGGCAATCAGCCCCAGCATTTT
CASSPPLREGNQPQHF
>.|.|TRBJ2-7|TRBV2
TGTGCCAGCAGATCGGGGGAGTTAAGTAGGAAGCAGTACTTC
CASRSGELSRKQYF
>TRBD1|.|TRBJ2-7|TRBV10-3
TGTGCCATCAGTGAGCCGGGCGGGACAGGGGGCTACGAGCAGTACTTC
CAISEPGGTGGYEQYF
>TRBD2|.|TRBJ2-7|TRBV6-4
TGTGCCAGCAGGGATGGACTAGCGGGGGTCCAAGCCCCTTGCTACGAGCAGTACTTC
CASRDGLAGVQAPCYEQYF
>.|.|TRBJ2-2|TRBV5-3
TGTGCCAGAAGCGCGGTGTCTTCCCCTTGGCCCACCGGGGAGCTGTTTTTT
CARSAVSSPWPTGELFF
>.|.|TRBJ2-7|TRBV7-4
TGTGCCAGCAGCTTTTGGGCCATGTACTTC
CASSFWAMYF
>.|.|TRBJ2-3|TRBV7-8
TGTGCCAGCAGCTTAAGGGACACCCAGTATTTT
CASSLRDTQYF
>.|.|TRBJ1-5|TRBV5-3
TGTGCCAGAAGCTTCCTACTCCTGGGCGATCAGCCCCAGCATTTT
CARSFLLLGDQPQHF
>.|once|TRBJ2-3|TRBV2
TGTGCCAGCAGTCTCAGCACAGATACGCAGTATTTT
CASSLSTDTQYF
>TRBD1|once|TRBJ1-1|TRBV10-3
TGTGCCATCAGTGGGACAGGGAACACTGAAGCTTTCTTT
CAISGTGNTEAFF
>TRBD1|.|TRBJ2-7|TRBV4-1
TGCGCCAGCAGCCTTTTCGGACAGGGCCCGTCCTACGAGCAGTACTTC
CASSLFGQGPSYEQYF
>TRBD1|.|TRBJ2-7|TRBV5-6
TGTGCCAGCAGCTTGCGGGGACAGGGTCATGGCGAGCAGTACTTC
CASSLRGQGHGEQYF
>.|.|TRBJ2-1|TRBV5-1
TGCGCCAGCAGCTTGGCCCAGGGTTACAATGAGCAGTTCTTC
CASSLAQGYNEQFF
>TRBD1|.|TRBJ2-1|TRBV6-5
TGTGCCAGCAGTTACTTACCACTTGGGACAGGGAGTGAGCAGTTCTTC
CASSYLPLGTGSEQFF
>.|.|TRBJ2-7|TRBV6-2/TRBV6-3
TGTGCCAGCAGTTACTCGAACTACCCTCGGGGCGAGCAGTACTTC
CASSYSNYPRGEQYF
>TRBD2|.|TRBJ2-1|TRBV18
TGTGCCAGCTCACCTAGCGGGGACAACAATGAGCAGTTCTTC
CASSPSGDNNEQFF
>.|.|TRBJ2-3|TRBV19
TGTGCCAGTAGTATAGGGGAGAAGGCCAACACAGATACGCAGTATTTT
CASSIGEKANTDTQYF
>TRBD1|.|TRBJ1-2|TRBV6-5
TGTGCCAGCAGAGGGACAGGGGGCTATGGCTACACCTTC
CASRGTGGYGYTF
>.|.|TRBJ1-1|TRBV3-1/TRBV3-2
TGTGCCAGCCTCCGGGGGGGTGAAGCTTTCTTT
CASLRGGEAFF
>.|.|TRBJ1-1|TRBV25-1
TGTGCCAGCAGCGGAACCCGAGGATTTTCTGAAGCTTTCTTT
CASSGTRGFSEAFF
>.|.|TRBJ2-3|TRBV6-5
TGTGCCAGCAGTTACGGGAAGGAGGGAGATACGCAGTATTTT
CASSYGKEGDTQYF
>.|.|TRBJ2-3|TRBV27
TGTGCCAGCAGTTACACGAGCACAGATACGCAGTATTTT
CASSYTSTDTQYF
>TRBD1|.|TRBJ2-1|TRBV19
TGTGCCAGTATAGGGACAGGGGGCCTCTTCTTC
CASIGTGGLFF
>TRBD1|few|TRBJ1-5|TRBV5-1
TGCGCCAGCAGCCCAGGGACAGGGTTTGGCAATCAGCCCCAGCATTTT
CASSPGTGFGNQPQHF
>.|.|TRBJ1-1|TRBV5-4
TGTGCCAGCAGCTTGTCTGTGGGGCTCGGAGCTTTCTTT
CASSLSVGLGAFF
>.|.|TRBJ2-7|TRBV21-1
TGTGCCAGCAGCAAAGAATTCAAGTGGGCAGGGGCCCCCGAGCAGTACTTC
CASSKEFKWAGAPEQYF
>TRBD1|.|TRBJ1-1|TRBV5-4
TGTGCCAGCAGCTCACAACAGGGGGCGATCACTGAAGCTTTCTTT
CASSSQQGAITEAFF
>.|.|TRBJ1-6|TRBV11-2
TGTGCCAGCAGCTTAGTGGCCCTTAGGGGGGGGGCCTATTCACCCCTCCACTTT
CASSLVALRGGAYSPLHF
>TRBD2|once|TRBJ2-5|TRBV6-2/TRBV6-3
TGTGCCAGCAGTTACTCGGGTTTAGCCAAACGAGCGGGGGAGGAGACCCAGTACTTC
CASSYSGLAKRAGEETQYF
>.|.|TRBJ2-1|TRBV5-1
TGCGCCAGCAGCTTGCCAGGGGATGAGCAGTTCTTC
CASSLPGDEQFF
>.|.|TRBJ2-1|TRBV27
TGTGCCAGCAGTTTACGCCCGGGTCCTACGCTGTTCTTC
CASSLRPGPTLFF
>.|.|TRBJ2-1|TRBV5-6
TGTGCCAGCAGCCCTGGCCCGGGAAAAGATGAGCAGTTCTTC
CASSPGPGKDEQFF
>.|.|TRBJ1-1|TRBV9
TGTGCCAGCACCTCCGGACGGACAGTGAACACTGAAGCTTTCTTT
CASTSGRTVNTEAFF
>TRBD1|.|TRBJ2-2|TRBV19
TGTGCCAGTAGTATAGTAGGGACAGGGGTCACCGGGGAGCTGTTTTTT
CASSIVGTGVTGELFF
>.|.|TRBJ2-5|TRBV19
TGTGCCAGTAGTGCGCTGGATGGGGGGGAGACCCAGTACTTC
CASSALDGGETQYF
>TRBD1|.|TRBJ1-2|TRBV4-3
TGCGCCAGCAGCCAAGATCCCGGACAGGTCCTCTATGGCTACACCTTC
CASSQDPGQVLYGYTF
>TRBD2|.|TRBJ2-1|TRBV7-9
TGTGCCAGCAGCGGACTAGCGGGGGCCTACAATGAGCAGTTCTTC
CASSGLAGAYNEQFF
>TRBD2|.|TRBJ2-2|TRBV5-1
TGCGCCAGCAGCGAGACTAGCGACACCGGGGAGCTGTTTTTT
CASSETSDTGELFF
>TRBD2|.|TRBJ2-1|TRBV6-4
TGTGCCAGCAGTGTTTTGCGGGGGAGTTACAATGAGCAGTTCTTC
CASSVLRGSYNEQFF